The 10 T cell receptor beta chains in this list originate from one sample, sequenced in a study of post-analysis software for immune sequencing data. Overall study results and limits: TRBV5-6, TRBV5-1 and TRBV20-1 were among several TRBV segments more frequent in patients than controls.

Antigens for these TCRs are unknown. Included in the TCR beta cDNA libraries were unique molecular identifiers. MiXCR, run by TCRdb on the PCR reads, gives a single entry per CDR3 protein. This table has about 820,000 distinct CDR3 sequences, approximately 53% appearing once. Sequencing used blood. These receptors were collected from a girl aged 10-17 years with multiple sclerosis.

The chain joins TRBV3-1 to TRBJ2-7, with 7 positions matching TRBD1. The germline V gene has CDR1 LGHDT and CDR2 YNNKEL (reference sequence). The ends lost 5 bases at V and 3 bases at J; junction bases unmatched: 13. The CDR3 is made up of 16 amino acids. CDR3 amino acids: CASSAPPGQSLYEQYF. Here the CDR3 DNA reads TGTGCCAGCAGCGCCCCCCCGGGACAGAGCCTCTACGAGCAGTACTTC.

This clonotype was observed a handful of times. V usage is TRBV6-4 and J usage is TRBJ2-3; weak D call: TRBD1 (5 bases). CDR1 is MRHNA and CDR2 is SNTAGT in the germline V gene. The V and J ends lost 3 bases and 5 bases respectively, with 9 bases between them. CDR3 length: 13 residues. DNA for the CDR3: TGTGCCAGCAGTGAGCAGGGTGGAGATACGCAGTATTTT. The encoded protein is CASSEQGGDTQYF.

The chain joins TRBV29-1 to TRBJ1-2; 10 bases align to TRBD1. The V gene's germline CDR1 is SQVTM and CDR2 ANQGSEA. V lost 3 bases to trimming and J lost 4 bases; unmatched junction nucleotides: 8. The CDR3 runs to 15 residues. CDR3 sequence (DNA): TGCAGCGTTGATGGGGGACAGGGGAAGGGCTATGGCTACACCTTC. Protein: CSVDGGQGKGYGYTF.

The V gene is TRBV5-6, the J gene TRBJ2-7; D is perhaps TRBD2 (5 bases). CDR3 length: 13 residues. Germline CDR1 and CDR2: SGHDT and YYEEEE. Trimming shortened V by 0 bases and J by 10 bases, and 14 bases separated the two germline ends. The CDR3 reads CASSLGVMEAQYF. CDR3 sequence (DNA): TGTGCCAGCAGCTTGGGAGTTATGGAGGCCCAGTACTTC.

V is TRBV30 and J is TRBJ2-1; D is perhaps TRBD1 or TRBD2 (5 bases each). Germline V lookup: CDR1 GTSNPN, CDR2 SVGIG (reference sequence). The CDR3 totals 15 residues. V was trimmed by 3 bases and J by 3 bases, leaving 15 bases between them. CDR3 loop: CAWSPAGTSYNEQFF. DNA of the CDR3: TGTGCCTGGAGCCCTGCCGGGACCAGCTACAATGAGCAGTTCTTC.

This clonotype came up a few times. The genes are TRBV20-1 and TRBJ2-5; perhaps TRBD1 as D (5 bases). Trimming took off 5 bases at V and 2 bases at J, with 9 bases between the two ends. Looked up from germline, CDR1 is DFQATT and CDR2 is SNEGSKA (reference sequence). The CDR3 covers 12 residues. CDR3 residues: CSAQTDQETQYF. The CDR3, as DNA: TGCAGTGCTCAGACAGATCAAGAGACCCAGTACTTC.

This clonotype has a single count. The V call is TRBV7-9, the J call TRBJ1-5; a weak D match, TRBD1 (5 bases). The CDR3 covers 14 residues. Trimming removed 2 bases from V and 3 bases from J, with 8 bases in between. Germline CDR1 reads SEHNR; CDR2 reads FQNEAQ (reference sequence). The DNA of the CDR3 is TGTGCCAGCAGCTTAAAAGGGGTCAATCAGCCCCAGCATTTT. Translating gives CASSLKGVNQPQHF.

The chain employs TRBV29-1 and TRBJ1-2; 9 positions match TRBD1. V was pared by 4 bases and J by 5 bases, with 11 bases of the junction left unmatched. The CDR3 has 15 residues. Germline V gene lookup returns CDR1 SQVTM and CDR2 ANQGSEA. The CDR3 loop reads CSVVRLGQGPYGYTF. In nucleotides, the CDR3 is TGCAGCGTTGTCCGTTTGGGACAGGGACCATATGGCTACACCTTC.

The genes are TRBV5-6 and TRBJ1-2; 9 bases map to TRBD1. Germline CDR1 reads SGHDT; CDR2 reads YYEEEE. The CDR3 runs to 14 residues. V was pared by 4 bases and J by 7 bases, with 8 bases of the junction left unmatched. The DNA for the CDR3 is TGTGCCAGCAGCGGGAACAGGGGGCAGGGTGGCTACACCTTC. This gives the protein CASSGNRGQGGYTF. The entire variable domain, with the rest obtained from reference TRBV5-6 and TRBJ1-2, is as follows: DAGVTQSPTHLIKTRGQQVTLRCSPKSGHDTVSWYQQALGQGPQFIFQYYEEEERQRGNFPDRFSGHQFPNYSSELNVNALLLGDSALYLCASSGNRGQGGYTFGSGTRLTVV.

This chain joins TRBV29-1 and TRBJ2-5; weak D call: TRBD2 (5 bases). Trimming took off 1 base at V and 7 bases at J, with 7 bases between the two ends. CDR1 and CDR2 from the germline V gene are SQVTM and ANQGSEA. The CDR3 totals 11 residues. CDR3 residues: CSVEVRGTQYF. The CDR3 DNA follows: TGCAGCGTTGAAGTACGGGGGACCCAGTACTTC. Complete variable domain (other parts from reference TRBV29-1 and TRBJ2-5): SAVISQKPSRDICQRGTSLTIQCQVDSQVTMMFWYRQQPGQSLTLIATANQGSEATYESGFVIDKFPISRPNLTFSTLTVSNMSPEDSSIYLCSVEVRGTQYFGPGTRLLVL.